These 5 T cell receptor beta chains share one sample of origin, sequenced in a study of T cell responses to AZD1222 COVID-19 vaccine. Only in-frame clones appear in the TCRdb table, and some are missing; sequencing was by immunoSEQ multiplex PCR. Among 140,000 to 150,000 clones, about 89% were seen once, and the ten largest hold roughly 3.8%. The specimen comprised peripheral blood, sampled 28 days after the second AZD1222 dose. Receptors were obtained from an adult who received the AZD1222 COVID-19 vaccine.

The rearrangement uses TRBV24-1 and TRBJ2-5, with a tentative D call TRBD1 (5 bases). Trimming removed 4 bases from V and 4 bases from J, with 15 bases in between. The CDR3 has 15 amino acids. Germline V gene data show CDR1 as KGHDR and CDR2 as SFDVKD. CDR3 region: CATSDIRVNRETQYF. In DNA form, the CDR3 reads TGTGCCACCAGTGACATCAGGGTAAACCGAGAGACCCAGTACTTC.

V usage is TRBV19 and J usage is TRBJ2-7; 8 bases line up with TRBD2. After removal of 5 bases from V and 3 bases from J, the junction contained 12 bases not matched to a gene. Germline CDR1 LNHDA, CDR2 SQIVND (reference sequence). This CDR3 spans 16 amino acids. CDR3 nucleotide sequence: TGTGCCAGTAGTGCAATTGCAACTAGCGGTATCTACGAGCAGTACTTC. Translation gives CASSAIATSGIYEQYF.

The chain's CDR3 is CASSLMAASTDTQYF. The CDR3 nucleotides read TGCGCCAGCAGCTTGATGGCAGCTAGCACAGATACGCAGTATTTT. The chain employs TRBV5-1 and TRBJ2-3; D gene unclear. Trimming removed 1 base from V and 0 bases from J, with 9 bases in between. The CDR3 loop spans 15 amino acids. Germline V CDR1 and CDR2: SGHRS, YFSETQ.

The chain combines TRBV7-3 with TRBJ2-7, with a tentative D call TRBD1 (6 bases). This CDR3 is 13 amino acids long. Germline values: CDR1 SGHTA, CDR2 FQGTGA. V was cut by 5 bases and J by 3 bases, with 11 bases left in between. The CDR3: CASSPNRDYEQYF. The CDR3 bases are TGTGCCAGCAGCCCGAACAGGGACTACGAGCAGTACTTC. Full variable domain (missing parts from reference TRBV7-3 and TRBJ2-7): GAGVSQTPSNKVTEKGKYVELRCDPISGHTALYWYRQSLGQGPEFLIYFQGTGAADDSGLPNDRFFAVRPEGSVSTLKIQRTERGDSAVYLCASSPNRDYEQYFGPGTRLTVT.

The chain recombines TRBV5-4 with TRBJ2-2, with TRBD2 identical over 10 bases. Germline V CDR1 and CDR2: SGHNT, YYREEE (reference sequence). The CDR3 is made up of 18 amino acids. V shed 1 base, J shed 6 bases, and the junction held 12 bases outside the gene matches. The CDR3 region is CASSLRRAGGPLAGELFF. CDR3 nucleotides: TGTGCCAGCAGCTTGCGCCGAGCGGGGGGGCCTCTGGCCGGGGAGCTGTTTTTT.